These T cell receptor beta chains were read from a single sample in a study of Ad26.COV2.S vaccination and SARS-CoV-2 variants. The method was immunoSEQ multiplex PCR; TCRdb's version includes in-frame clones alone and lacks a portion of them. Of more than 300,000 clones in the sample, 80% to 90% were seen once. The sample in question was peripheral blood, obtained in a trial of Ad26.COV2.S vaccine versus placebo. The source of these receptors is a person between 18 and 65 years old who received the Ad26.COV2.S COVID-19 vaccine or a placebo. The CDR3 runs from the conserved cysteine through the conserved F or W. The D gene is left open where the match is weak. Size is stated for part of the rows, as once, few or many counts, or as a class when the clone is expanded.

J | D | V | size | CDR3 | DNA
TRBJ2-1 | TRBD1 | TRBV19 | NA | CASSIVPLTGTGGVNNEQFF | TGTGCCAGTAGTATAGTCCCCTTGACCGGGACAGGGGGCGTTAACAATGAGCAGTTCTTC
TRBJ2-1 | TRBD2 | TRBV4-3 | once | CASSHDGGGANEQFF | TGCGCCAGCAGCCATGACGGCGGGGGGGCTAATGAGCAGTTCTTC
TRBJ1-2 | NA | TRBV18 | NA | CASSPPDSDGYTF | TGTGCCAGCTCACCACCAGACAGCGATGGCTACACCTTC
TRBJ2-7 | NA | TRBV5-4 | few | CASSSTTDSYEQYF | TGTGCCAGCTCCTCCACCACGGATTCCTACGAGCAGTACTTC
TRBJ2-5 | TRBD2 | TRBV7-3 | NA | CASSLTGTSGETQYF | TGTGCCAGCAGCTTAACGGGGACTAGCGGCGAGACCCAGTACTTC
TRBJ1-1 | NA | TRBV19 | NA | CASSPDGQNTEAFF | TGTGCCAGTAGTCCGGACGGGCAGAACACTGAAGCTTTCTTT
TRBJ1-2 | NA | TRBV7-8 | NA | CASSSSLSITYGYTF | TGTGCCAGCAGCTCCTCCCTAAGCATCACCTATGGCTACACCTTC
TRBJ2-7 | NA | TRBV6-2/TRBV6-3 | NA | CASSYSGPEQYF | TGTGCCAGCAGTTACTCGGGTCCCGAGCAGTACTTC
TRBJ1-1 | NA | TRBV11-2 | NA | CASSLVDGGRTEAFF | TGTGCCAGCAGCTTAGTAGATGGGGGGCGGACTGAAGCTTTCTTT
TRBJ1-1 | NA | TRBV6-5 | NA | CASSSGQPLAEAFF | TGTGCCAGCAGTTCCGGACAGCCCCTCGCTGAAGCTTTCTTT
TRBJ1-5 | TRBD1 | TRBV19 | NA | CASSPGTVLNQPQHF | TGTGCCAGTAGCCCCGGGACAGTCCTTAATCAGCCCCAGCATTTT
TRBJ1-5 | TRBD1 | TRBV6-2/TRBV6-3 | NA | CASSLQGNQPQHF | TGTGCCAGCAGTTTACAGGGGAACCAGCCCCAGCATTTT
TRBJ2-5 | TRBD2 | TRBV11-2 | NA | CASSFGLAGAKGETQYF | TGTGCCAGCAGCTTCGGACTAGCGGGGGCAAAAGGAGAGACCCAGTACTTC
TRBJ1-5 | NA | TRBV27 | NA | CASRPREGGQPQHF | TGTGCCAGCAGGCCCCGGGAAGGCGGTCAGCCCCAGCATTTT
TRBJ1-1 | NA | TRBV18 | few | CASCRLSDTEAFF | TGTGCCAGCTGTCGTCTCTCCGACACTGAAGCTTTCTTT
TRBJ1-2 | NA | TRBV4-2 | NA | CASRQSDYGYTF | TGTGCCAGCAGACAGTCCGACTATGGCTACACCTTC
TRBJ2-7 | NA | TRBV6-4 | once | CASSYRIPGRETYEQYF | TGTGCCAGCAGTTACCGAATACCGGGACGGGAGACCTACGAGCAGTACTTC
TRBJ2-1 | TRBD1 | TRBV7-9 | NA | CASSTGQGALPNEQFF | TGTGCCAGCAGCACCGGACAGGGGGCCTTGCCTAATGAGCAGTTCTTC
TRBJ2-5 | NA | TRBV19 | NA | CASSISRGETQYF | TGTGCCAGTAGTATCAGCAGGGGCGAGACCCAGTACTTC
TRBJ1-4 | NA | TRBV7-9 | few | CASSLEGQRNEKLFF | TGTGCCAGCAGCTTAGAGGGGCAGCGTAATGAAAAACTGTTTTTT
TRBJ2-3 | NA | TRBV30 | once | CAFRALGRADTQYF | TGTGCCTTCCGGGCCCTCGGTAGGGCAGATACGCAGTATTTT
TRBJ1-3 | NA | TRBV5-6 | NA | CASSLGPVGGNTIYF | TGTGCCAGCAGCCTGGGACCTGTGGGTGGAAACACCATATATTTT
TRBJ2-3 | NA | TRBV6-5 | NA | CASSYSMGRTDTQYF | TGTGCCAGCAGTTATAGCATGGGACGCACAGATACGCAGTATTTT
TRBJ2-3 | TRBD2 | TRBV5-1 | NA | CASSFSGGADTQYF | TGCGCCAGCAGCTTTAGCGGGGGCGCAGATACGCAGTATTTT
TRBJ2-7 | NA | TRBV10-1 | NA | CASRAKQGLRSSYEQYF | TGCGCCAGCAGGGCAAAGCAGGGGCTCAGGTCTTCCTACGAGCAGTACTTC
TRBJ2-3 | TRBD2 | TRBV5-6 | NA | CASSLVRGADTQYF | TGTGCCAGCAGCTTGGTGCGGGGGGCAGATACGCAGTATTTT
TRBJ1-3 | NA | TRBV18 | few | CASSFESSMNSGNTIYF | TGTGCCAGCTCATTCGAAAGCAGCATGAACTCTGGAAACACCATATATTTT